This TCR beta chain was profiled in a study of OX40 agonist ivuxolimab in advanced cancers. Turning to the overall study: Ivuxolimab was an agonistic, fully human IgG2 monoclonal antibody directed against OX40 (CD134), a costimulatory receptor. Intravenous ivuxolimab was administered to patients every 2 weeks at six dose levels: 0.01, 0.1, 0.3, 1.5, 3 and 10 mg/kg. Among the roughly 50 dose-escalation patients, approximately 20 had hepatocellular carcinoma, around 15 melanoma, 9 renal cell carcinoma and 9 head and neck cancer. The dose-escalation cohort was roughly 87% male with a mean age of approximately 59 years, ranging from roughly 20 to 85. Patients were allowed to have had prior anti-PD-1, anti-PD-L1 or anti-CTLA-4 therapy, and 40% of the dose-escalation patients had previously received checkpoint inhibitors. Partial responses occurred in three dose-escalation patients: two with cutaneous melanoma and one with hepatocellular carcinoma. The point of sequencing TCRbeta in the periphery was to test whether ivuxolimab changed TCR sequence diversity and drove clonal T-cell expansion. The paper reports the monotherapy dose-escalation portion (N of about 50 patients) of the phase I ivuxolimab trial.

Patients with autoimmune disease history or receiving systemic immunosuppression were excluded from the trial. In every dose cohort, peripheral blood was drawn for TCR sequencing at baseline, cycle 4 day 1, and cycle 7 day 1. The samples were taken from a phase I, first-in-human, multicenter, open-label dose-escalation trial of ivuxolimab. Adults with locally advanced or metastatic head and neck squamous cell, hepatocellular, melanoma or renal cell carcinoma were enrolled in the trial. Before TCR sequencing, CD4+ T cells and CD8+ T cells were sorted from peripheral blood as separate populations. Paper-wide results and their limitations: Antigen specificity was not determined for the clonally expanded peripheral T cells. In the 0.1-3.0 mg/kg groups, partial responders had among the lowest normalized peripheral clonal expansion, particularly in CD8+ T cells. Low levels of normalized T-cell clonal expansion were also seen in some patients who did not respond. After ivuxolimab, CD8+ T cells had more expanded clones than CD4+ T cells on average. At doses of 0.1 to 3.0 mg/kg, clonal expansion of both CD4+ and CD8+ blood T cells was observed from baseline to week 6.

For sequencing of the TCRbeta CDR3 region, genomic DNA was extracted from the sorted cells. The immunoSEQ Assay was used to sequence the TCRbeta CDR3 regions. In TCRdb, the immuneACCESS table is reduced to in-frame sequences with V and J assigned. These tables do not hold every clone; where another copy was compared, an unresolved V gene accounts for under half, and the others remain unexplained. Counted in this sample were over 55,000 clones; about 86% of them appeared once. The top ten hold around 0.5% of the sample. In its sample, this clone was seen a few times. What antigen it recognizes has not been identified. The input lacks base qualities; no much larger clone sits a single base away. The CDR3 goes from the cysteine to the phenylalanine over 15 residues. Only the CDR3 DNA stays, 45 bases, in frame from base 1. As encoded in the germline V gene, CDR1 is MDHEN while CDR2 is SYDVKM. Trimming costs V 5 bases and J 2 bases, and their ends lie 16 bases apart.

This TCR derives from an adult with an advanced solid tumor such as melanoma, head and neck, liver or kidney cancer. Here the sequenced sample was CD4+ or CD8+ T cells sorted from blood, taken in a trial of the OX40 agonist ivuxolimab. Rearrangement joined TRBV28 to TRBJ2-7, with the D segment possibly TRBD1 or TRBD2, each aligning over 5 bases. The CDR3 region reads CASSVGVPLAYEQYF. The DNA reads TGTGCCAGCAGTGTGGGGGTCCCCTTGGCCTACGAGCAGTACTTC.